This T cell receptor (beta chain) derives from a study of blood T cell repertoires in COVID-19 (dated by TCRdb to the early 2020s). At the level of the whole study: Samples covering the acute and convalescent phases of COVID-19 were provided by collaborators in the United States, Italy and Spain. The prospective study material was composed of cDNA or gDNA derived from T cells, B-cell-depleted T cells, or PBMCs. Subjects who had been exposed to COVID-19, were actively infected with it, or had recovered from it provided the deeply sampled blood TCRbeta repertoires that made up the dataset. The repertoires were released in a freely available public database intended as a resource for research on the immune response to SARS-CoV-2. Samples came from the ongoing ImmuneRACE study (first 160 participants) plus 1,254 subjects from 6 global collaborators. A de-identified subject ID, COVID-19 status, age in years and sex were almost always included in the sample metadata. Where available, HLA class I and class II types were obtained from metadata supplied by the sample provider rather than from assay-based typing.

Relative to germline, V is 6 bases shorter and J is 0 bases shorter, with 9 bases between their ends. The CDR3 holds 15 amino acids from the cysteine to the phenylalanine. Here the CDR3 DNA is all that survives: 45 bases in frame from base 1. CDR1 MGHDK and CDR2 SYGVNS were looked up in the germline V gene. Overall study outcomes, separate from this receptor: The quantity of clinical and demographic metadata differed by source and by participant and was supplied without curation.

As concerns this clone: No antigen is known for it. Nothing much larger sits one base from this clone, and base qualities are not available.

Whole blood was collected in K2EDTA tubes by collaborating institutions according to the institutions' own protocols. Collaborator samples were shipped for TCRbeta analysis as frozen whole blood, isolated PBMCs, or DNA extracted from either sample type. TCRbeta CDR3 regions were amplified from genomic DNA by means of the immunoSEQ Assay, a bias-controlled multiplex PCR. In the authors' own workflow: Nucleated cell counts per sample were estimated from amplification of reference gene primers within the assay. Sequence reads were collapsed and filtered to measure the absolute abundance of every unique TCRbeta CDR3 rearrangement. For each sample, productive Simpson clonality was calculated by taking the square root of Simpson's diversity index across productive rearrangements. Imported from immuneACCESS, the table was reduced by TCRdb to in-frame sequences with V and J called. These copies leave out some clones; in studies compared against another copy, an unresolved V gene accounts for under half, and the cause of the remainder is not known. Clone size and V and J calls were adopted from that table, with D and trimming inferred from the DNA. Within this sample are roughly 30,000 clones, with roughly 79% of them counted one time only. Jointly, the top ten make up roughly 40% of the sample.

The rearrangement combines TRBV25-1 with TRBJ1-6; too little of a D gene remains to name it. The TCR was taken from an older man with acute or convalescent COVID-19. The sequencing sample was made of peripheral blood. The CDR3 in this case is CASREGSSYNSPLHF. The DNA sequence reads TGTGCCAGCAGGGAAGGGAGCTCCTATAATTCACCCCTCCACTTT.